This paragraph reports one TCR beta chain. This entry comes from a study of cytomegalovirus exposure and HLA in healthy donors. CDR3 length: 15 amino acids. V shed 3 bases and J shed 4 bases, with 16 bases lying between them. The germline CDR1 and CDR2 sequences are SGHAT and FQNNGV. Measured with immunoSEQ multiplex PCR; TCRdb has only the in-frame clones, and not every one. Of over 120,000 clones listed, about 87% are singletons. This TCR was sampled from a woman aged 30 to 39 in good health and CMV-seropositive. This chain joins TRBV11-2 and TRBJ2-7; the D gene is possibly TRBD1 (5 bases). Input material: PBMCs. The CDR3 coding sequence is TGTGCCAGCAGCTTGGAGAGACAGTTCGCATACGAGCAGTACTTC. Protein sequence: CASSLERQFAYEQYF. The variable domain in full, completed from reference TRBV11-2 and TRBJ2-7, reads EAGVAQSPRYKIIEKRQSVAFWCNPISGHATLYWYQQILGQGPKLLIQFQNNGVVDDSQLPKDRFSAERLKGVDSTLKIQPAKLEDSAVYLCASSLERQFAYEQYFGPGTRLTVT.